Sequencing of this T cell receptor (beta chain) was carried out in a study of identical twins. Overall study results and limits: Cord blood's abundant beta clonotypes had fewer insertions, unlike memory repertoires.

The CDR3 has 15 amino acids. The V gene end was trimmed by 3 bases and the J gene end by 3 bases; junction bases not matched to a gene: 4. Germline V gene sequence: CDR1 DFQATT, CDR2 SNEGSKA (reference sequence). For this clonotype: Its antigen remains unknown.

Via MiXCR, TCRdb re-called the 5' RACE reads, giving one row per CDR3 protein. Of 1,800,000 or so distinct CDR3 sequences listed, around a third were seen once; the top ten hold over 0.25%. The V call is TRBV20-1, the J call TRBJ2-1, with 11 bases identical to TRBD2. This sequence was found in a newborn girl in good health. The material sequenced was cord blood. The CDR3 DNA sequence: TGCAGTGCTAGGACTAGCGGGGCTTTCTACAATGAGCAGTTCTTC. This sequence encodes CSARTSGAFYNEQFF.